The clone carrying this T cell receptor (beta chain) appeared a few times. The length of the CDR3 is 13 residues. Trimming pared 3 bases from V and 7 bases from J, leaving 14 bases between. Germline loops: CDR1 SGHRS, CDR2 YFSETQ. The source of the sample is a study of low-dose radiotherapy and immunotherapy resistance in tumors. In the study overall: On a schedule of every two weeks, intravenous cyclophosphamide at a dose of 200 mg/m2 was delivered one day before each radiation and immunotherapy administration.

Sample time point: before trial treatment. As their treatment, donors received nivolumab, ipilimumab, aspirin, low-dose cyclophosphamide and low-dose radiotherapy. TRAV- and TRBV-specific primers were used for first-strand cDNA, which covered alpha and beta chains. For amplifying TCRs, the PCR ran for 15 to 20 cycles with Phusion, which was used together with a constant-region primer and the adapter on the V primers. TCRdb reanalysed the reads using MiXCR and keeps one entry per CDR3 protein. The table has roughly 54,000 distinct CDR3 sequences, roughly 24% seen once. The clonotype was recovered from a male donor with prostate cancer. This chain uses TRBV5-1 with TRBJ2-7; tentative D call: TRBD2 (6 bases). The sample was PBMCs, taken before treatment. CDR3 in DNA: TGCGCCAGCAGCTCGGGGACTCTGTCTGAGCAGTACTTC. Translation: CASSSGTLSEQYF.